These 10 T cell receptor beta chains came from one sample sequenced in a study of blood T cell repertoires in COVID-19. TCRdb keeps only in-frame clones here, not all; method: immunoSEQ multiplex PCR. The sample holds approximately 250,000 clones, approximately 90% seen once. Sequencing was done on a sample of PBMCs or T cells enriched from blood (not recorded which). These receptors came from a woman aged 25 to 45 with acute COVID-19.

The chain links TRBV5-4 to TRBJ2-1; maybe TRBD1 (6 bases). Germline assignment: CDR1 SGHNT and CDR2 YYREEE (reference sequence). This CDR3 is 14 amino acids long. Trimming cost V 0 bases and J 5 bases, with 9 bases left between them. CDR3 DNA sequence: TGTGCCAGCAGCTTGGATCAGGGGAACAATGAGCAGTTCTTC. Protein sequence: CASSLDQGNNEQFF.

The CDR3 DNA reads TGTGCCAGCAGTCGGACTAGCGGTTTCACAGATACGCAGTATTTT. It yields the protein CASSRTSGFTDTQYF. V gene TRBV5-8 combines with J gene TRBJ2-3, with TRBD2 matching over 10 bases. The length of the CDR3 is 15 residues. V shed 5 bases and J 2 bases; nucleotides not matched to a gene: 5. Germline V gene lookup returns CDR1 SGHTS and CDR2 YDEGEE.

The chain links TRBV12-3 or TRBV12-4 to TRBJ2-2; D might be TRBD1 (6 bases). The CDR3 is made up of 13 amino acids. V was pared by 3 bases and J by 4 bases, with 6 bases between. The CDR3 DNA reads TGTGCCAGCAGTTTGGGGGCCACCGGGGAGCTGTTTTTT. It encodes CASSLGATGELFF.

V and J are TRBV5-5 and TRBJ2-1, with 7 positions matching TRBD1. The junction had 0 bases not matched to a gene; V was cut back by 0 bases and J by 6 bases. Germline lookup yields CDR1 SGHKS and CDR2 YYEKEE (reference sequence). The length of the CDR3 is 13 residues. CDR3 in DNA: TGTGCCAGCAGCTTGGACAGGGGCAATGAGCAGTTCTTC. It specifies CASSLDRGNEQFF.

In this sample, this clone turned up a few times. The chain uses TRBV2 and TRBJ2-5; 9 bases align to TRBD1. This CDR3 is built from 13 residues. The germline V gene encodes CDR1 SNHLY and CDR2 FYNNEI. The V and J ends lost 5 bases and 3 bases, in that order; junction bases with no gene match: 1. CDR3: CASSRQGEETQYF. The CDR3 DNA reads as TGTGCCAGCAGTAGACAGGGGGAAGAGACCCAGTACTTC.

This clone was counted a single time. The V gene is TRBV7-9, the J gene TRBJ1-1, with D unresolved. The CDR3 length is 15 residues. Trimming removed 1 base at V and 2 bases at J, with 11 bases between. CDR1 is SEHNR, CDR2 FQNEAQ, per germline (reference sequence). The CDR3 is CASSLGQTSNTEAFF. CDR3 DNA sequence: TGTGCCAGCAGCTTAGGGCAGACATCCAACACTGAAGCTTTCTTT.

The chain links TRBV7-3 to TRBJ2-1, with a tentative D call TRBD1 (5 bases). CDR1 and CDR2 (germline): SGHTA, FQGTGA. V lost 1 base to trimming and J lost 9 bases, with 16 bases between them. The CDR3 spans 15 residues. DNA for the CDR3: TGTGCCAGCAGCTTAAGTCAGGGTGGGATAACTGAGCAGTTCTTC. Protein product: CASSLSQGGITEQFF.

V usage is TRBV7-9 and J usage is TRBJ2-5, with no clear D. V gave up 0 bases and J gave up 4 bases, with 12 bases separating them. This CDR3 contains 15 residues. The germline CDR1 and CDR2 sequences are SEHNR and FQNEAQ (reference sequence). CDR3 DNA: TGTGCCAGCAGCTTAGCGTATCAGGCGCGAGAGACCCAGTACTTC. Translated, it gives CASSLAYQARETQYF.

The rearrangement joins TRBV5-4 to TRBJ2-1; TRBD2 aligns across 9 bases. Germline values: CDR1 SGHNT, CDR2 YYREEE (reference sequence). The CDR3 has 15 residues. V was pared by 4 bases and J by 6 bases, with 8 bases of the junction left unmatched. This CDR3 reads CASSGGLAGTNEQFF. For the CDR3, the DNA is TGTGCCAGCAGCGGGGGGCTAGCGGGAACCAATGAGCAGTTCTTC.

This chain links TRBV18 with TRBJ1-3; D is undetermined. Deletions cut 0 bases from V and 3 bases from J, with 15 bases between. This CDR3 contains 17 residues. CDR1 is KGHSH and CDR2 is LQKENI in the germline V gene. As DNA, the CDR3 is TGTGCCAGCTCACCACCCCCGCGGAGCGTTGGTGGAAACACCATATATTTT. This codes for CASSPPPRSVGGNTIYF.